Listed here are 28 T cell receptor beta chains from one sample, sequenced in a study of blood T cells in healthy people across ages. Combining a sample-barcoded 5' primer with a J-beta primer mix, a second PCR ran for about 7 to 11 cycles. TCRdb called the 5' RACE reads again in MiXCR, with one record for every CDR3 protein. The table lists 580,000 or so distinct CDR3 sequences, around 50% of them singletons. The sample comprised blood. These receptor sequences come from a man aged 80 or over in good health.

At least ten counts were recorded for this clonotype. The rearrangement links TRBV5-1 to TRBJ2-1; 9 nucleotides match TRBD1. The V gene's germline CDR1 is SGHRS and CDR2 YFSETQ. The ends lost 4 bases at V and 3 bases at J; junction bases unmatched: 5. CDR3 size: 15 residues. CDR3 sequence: CASSAAGQGYNEQFF. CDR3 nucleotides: TGCGCCAGCAGCGCGGCGGGACAGGGCTACAATGAGCAGTTCTTC. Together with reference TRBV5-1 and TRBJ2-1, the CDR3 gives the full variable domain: KAGVTQTPRYLIKTRGQQVTLSCSPISGHRSVSWYQQTPGQGLQFLFEYFSETQRNKGNFPGRFSGRQFSNSRSEMNVSTLELGDSALYLCASSAAGQGYNEQFFGPGTRLTVL.

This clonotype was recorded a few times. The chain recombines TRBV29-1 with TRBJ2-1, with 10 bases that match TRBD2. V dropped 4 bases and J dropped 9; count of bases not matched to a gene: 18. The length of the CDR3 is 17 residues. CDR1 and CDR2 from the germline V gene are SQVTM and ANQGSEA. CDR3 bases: TGCAGCGTTGGAAGAGGCGGGTCTAGCGGGAGATCCGGTGAGCAGTTCTTC. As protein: CSVGRGGSSGRSGEQFF.

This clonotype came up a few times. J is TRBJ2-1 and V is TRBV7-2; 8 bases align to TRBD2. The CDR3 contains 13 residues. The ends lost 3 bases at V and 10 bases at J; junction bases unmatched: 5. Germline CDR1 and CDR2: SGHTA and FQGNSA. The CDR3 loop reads CASSLNRLAEQFF. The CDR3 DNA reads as TGTGCCAGCAGCTTGAATCGACTAGCGGAGCAGTTCTTC.

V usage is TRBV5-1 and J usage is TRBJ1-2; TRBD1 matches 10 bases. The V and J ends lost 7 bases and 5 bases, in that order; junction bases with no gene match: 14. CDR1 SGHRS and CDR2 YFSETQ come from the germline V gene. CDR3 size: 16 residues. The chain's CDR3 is CASGVGQGSSVYGYTF. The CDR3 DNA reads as TGCGCCAGCGGTGTGGGACAGGGGTCGTCTGTGTATGGCTACACCTTC. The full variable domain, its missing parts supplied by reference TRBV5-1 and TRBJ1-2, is KAGVTQTPRYLIKTRGQQVTLSCSPISGHRSVSWYQQTPGQGLQFLFEYFSETQRNKGNFPGRFSGRQFSNSRSEMNVSTLELGDSALYLCASGVGQGSSVYGYTFGSGTRLTVV.

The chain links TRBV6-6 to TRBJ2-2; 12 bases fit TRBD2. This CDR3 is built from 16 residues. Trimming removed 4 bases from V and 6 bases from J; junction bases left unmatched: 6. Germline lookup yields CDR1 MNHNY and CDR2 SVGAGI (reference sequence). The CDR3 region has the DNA TGTGCCAGCAGTTTCCCGACTAGCGGGGGATCCGGGGAGCTGTTTTTT. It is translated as CASSFPTSGGSGELFF.

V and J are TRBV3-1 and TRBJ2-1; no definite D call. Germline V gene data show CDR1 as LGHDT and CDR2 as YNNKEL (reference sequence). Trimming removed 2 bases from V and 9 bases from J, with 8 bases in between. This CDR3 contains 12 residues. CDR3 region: CASSQSYGEQFF. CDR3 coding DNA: TGTGCCAGCAGCCAATCGTACGGTGAGCAGTTCTTC.

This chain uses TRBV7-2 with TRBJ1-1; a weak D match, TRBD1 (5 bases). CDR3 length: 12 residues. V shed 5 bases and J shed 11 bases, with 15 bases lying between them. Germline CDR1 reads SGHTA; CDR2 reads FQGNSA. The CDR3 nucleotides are TGTGCCAGCAGCCCCCAGGGTTTTAATGCTTTCTTT. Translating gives CASSPQGFNAFF.

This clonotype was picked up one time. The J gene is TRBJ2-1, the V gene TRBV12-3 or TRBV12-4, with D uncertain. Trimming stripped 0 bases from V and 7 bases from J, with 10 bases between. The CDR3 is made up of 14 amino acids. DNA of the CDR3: TGTGCCAGCAGTTTAGCGCCCGGTACAAATGAGCAGTTCTTC. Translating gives CASSLAPGTNEQFF.

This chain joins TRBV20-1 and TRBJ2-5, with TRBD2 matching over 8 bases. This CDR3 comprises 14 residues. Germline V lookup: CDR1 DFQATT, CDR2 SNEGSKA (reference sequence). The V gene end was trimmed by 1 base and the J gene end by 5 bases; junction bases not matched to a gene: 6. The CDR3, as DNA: TGCAGTGCTAGAGTAAGGGCTAGCGGGGAGACCCAGTACTTC. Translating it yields CSARVRASGETQYF.

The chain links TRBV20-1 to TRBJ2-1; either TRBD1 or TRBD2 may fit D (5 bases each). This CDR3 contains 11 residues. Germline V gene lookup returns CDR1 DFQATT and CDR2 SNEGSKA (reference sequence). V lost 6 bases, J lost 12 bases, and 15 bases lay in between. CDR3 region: CSAQRDVGQFF. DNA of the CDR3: TGCAGTGCCCAGAGGGACGTCGGGCAGTTCTTC.

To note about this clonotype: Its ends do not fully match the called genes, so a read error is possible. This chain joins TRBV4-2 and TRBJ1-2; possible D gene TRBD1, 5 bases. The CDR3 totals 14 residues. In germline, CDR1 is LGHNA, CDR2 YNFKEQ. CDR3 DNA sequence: TGTGCCAGCAGCCAAGAAATGCGGGACTATGGCTGCACCTTC. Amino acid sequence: CASSQEMRDYGCTF.

The CDR3 coding sequence is TGTGCCAGCAGCTTAGCCCCAGGGAGGGACAACGAGCAGTACTTC. It is translated as CASSLAPGRDNEQYF. V and J are TRBV7-2 and TRBJ2-7, with TRBD2 as a possible D gene (7 bases). Looked up from germline, CDR1 is SGHTA and CDR2 is FQGNSA. The V end was cut by 0 bases, the J end by 5 bases, with 14 bases between. The CDR3 contains 15 residues.

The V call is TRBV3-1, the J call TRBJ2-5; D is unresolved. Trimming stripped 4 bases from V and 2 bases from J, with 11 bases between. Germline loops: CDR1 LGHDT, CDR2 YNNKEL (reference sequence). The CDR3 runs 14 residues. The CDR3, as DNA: TGTGCCAGCAGCCCTACCCCAACACAAGAGACCCAGTACTTC. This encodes CASSPTPTQETQYF.

CDR3: CASSFTGAVSYNEQFF. The CDR3 bases are TGTGCCAGCAGCTTCACAGGGGCGGTGTCCTACAATGAGCAGTTCTTC. The V gene is TRBV7-2, the J gene TRBJ2-1; 7 bases map to TRBD1. Losses at the gene ends were 3 bases for V and 1 base for J; bases not matched to a gene: 6. The CDR3 runs to 16 residues. Germline CDR1 reads SGHTA; CDR2 reads FQGNSA. The full variable domain, with the rest looked up from reference TRBV7-2 and TRBJ2-1, is GAGVSQSPSNKVTEKGKDVELRCDPISGHTALYWYRQSLGQGLEFLIYFQGNSAPDKSGLPSDRFSAERTGGSVSTLTIQRTQQEDSAVYLCASSFTGAVSYNEQFFGPGTRLTVL.

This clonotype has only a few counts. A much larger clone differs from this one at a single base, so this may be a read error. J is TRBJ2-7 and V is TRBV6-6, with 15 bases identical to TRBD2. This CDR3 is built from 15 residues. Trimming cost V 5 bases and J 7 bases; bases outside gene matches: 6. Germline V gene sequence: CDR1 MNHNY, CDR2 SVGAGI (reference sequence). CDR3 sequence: CASSRGLAGGNEQYF. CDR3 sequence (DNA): TGTGCCAGCAGTCGGGGACTAGCGGGGGGTAATGAGCAGTACTTC.

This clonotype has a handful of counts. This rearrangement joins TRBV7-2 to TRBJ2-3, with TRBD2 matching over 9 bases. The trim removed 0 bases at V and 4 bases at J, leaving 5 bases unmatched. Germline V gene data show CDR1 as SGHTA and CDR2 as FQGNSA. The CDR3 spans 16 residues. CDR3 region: CASSLAVRGGADTQYF. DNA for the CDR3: TGTGCCAGCAGCTTAGCGGTGCGGGGGGGAGCAGATACGCAGTATTTT.

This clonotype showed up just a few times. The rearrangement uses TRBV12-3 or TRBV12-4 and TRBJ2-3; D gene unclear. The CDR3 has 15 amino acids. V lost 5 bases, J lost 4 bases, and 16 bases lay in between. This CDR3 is CASSQTRVVADTQYF. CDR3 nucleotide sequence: TGTGCCAGCAGTCAGACACGGGTGGTCGCAGATACGCAGTATTTT.

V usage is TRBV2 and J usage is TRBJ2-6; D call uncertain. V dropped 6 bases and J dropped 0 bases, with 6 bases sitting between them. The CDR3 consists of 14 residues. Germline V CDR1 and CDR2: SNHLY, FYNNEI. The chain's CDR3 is CASRKFSGANVLTF. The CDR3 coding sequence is TGTGCCAGCAGAAAGTTCTCTGGGGCCAACGTCCTGACTTTC.

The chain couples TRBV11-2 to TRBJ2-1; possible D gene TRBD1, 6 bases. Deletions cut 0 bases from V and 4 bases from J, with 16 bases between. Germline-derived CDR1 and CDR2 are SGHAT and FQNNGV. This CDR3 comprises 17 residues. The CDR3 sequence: CASSLERQDRHYNEQFF. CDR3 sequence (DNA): TGTGCCAGCAGCTTAGAACGCCAGGACAGACATTACAATGAGCAGTTCTTC.

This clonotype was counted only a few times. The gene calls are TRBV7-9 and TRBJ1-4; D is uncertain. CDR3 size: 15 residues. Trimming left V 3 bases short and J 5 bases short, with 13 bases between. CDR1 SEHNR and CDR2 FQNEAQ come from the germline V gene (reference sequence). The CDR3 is CASSFSGAGNEKLFF. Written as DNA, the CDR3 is TGTGCCAGCAGCTTCTCGGGTGCGGGGAATGAAAAACTGTTTTTT.

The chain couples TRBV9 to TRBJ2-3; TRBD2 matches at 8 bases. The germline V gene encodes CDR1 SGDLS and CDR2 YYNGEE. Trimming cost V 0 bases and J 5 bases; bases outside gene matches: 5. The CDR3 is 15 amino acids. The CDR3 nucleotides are TGTGCCAGCAGCGTAGGAGAGGCGGGGGGAGATACGCAGTATTTT. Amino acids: CASSVGEAGGDTQYF. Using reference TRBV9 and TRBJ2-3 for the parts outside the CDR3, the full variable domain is DSGVTQTPKHLITATGQRVTLRCSPRSGDLSVYWYQQSLDQGLQFLIQYYNGEERAKGNILERFSAQQFPDLHSELNLSSLELGDSALYFCASSVGEAGGDTQYFGPGTRLTVL.

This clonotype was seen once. DNA for the CDR3: TGTGCCAGCAGCCCAGGGGGGGTGGATACGCAGTATTTT. Protein sequence: CASSPGGVDTQYF. The rearrangement joins TRBV7-2 to TRBJ2-3, with D possibly being TRBD1 or TRBD2 (7 bases each). Per the germline V gene, CDR1 is SGHTA and CDR2 is FQGNSA. V dropped 5 bases and J dropped 6 bases, with 12 bases sitting between them. CDR3 length: 13 amino acids.

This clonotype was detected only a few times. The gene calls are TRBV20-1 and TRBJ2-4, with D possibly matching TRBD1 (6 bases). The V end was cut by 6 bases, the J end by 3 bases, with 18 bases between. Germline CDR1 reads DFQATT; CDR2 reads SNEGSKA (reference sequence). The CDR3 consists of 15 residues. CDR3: CSAPFRGWGKNIQYF. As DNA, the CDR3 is TGCAGTGCGCCTTTCAGGGGTTGGGGCAAAAACATTCAGTACTTC.

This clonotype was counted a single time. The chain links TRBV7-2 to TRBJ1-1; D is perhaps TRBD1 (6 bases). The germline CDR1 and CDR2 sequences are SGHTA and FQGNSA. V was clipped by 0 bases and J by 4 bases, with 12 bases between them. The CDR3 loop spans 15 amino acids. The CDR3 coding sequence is TGTGCCAGCAGCTTAGCGGCAGGGGTGGGCACTGAAGCTTTCTTT. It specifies CASSLAAGVGTEAFF.

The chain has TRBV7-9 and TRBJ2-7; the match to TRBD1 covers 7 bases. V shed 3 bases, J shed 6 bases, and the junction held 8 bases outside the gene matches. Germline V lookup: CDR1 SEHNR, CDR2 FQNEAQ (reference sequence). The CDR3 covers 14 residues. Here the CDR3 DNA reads TGTGCCAGCAGCTTGGATACAGGGGTGGGCGAGCAGTACTTC. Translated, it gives CASSLDTGVGEQYF.

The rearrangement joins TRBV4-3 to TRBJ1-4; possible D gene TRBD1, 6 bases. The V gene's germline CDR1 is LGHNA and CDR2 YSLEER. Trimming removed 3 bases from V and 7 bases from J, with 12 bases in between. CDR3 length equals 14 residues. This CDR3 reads CASSQLQGSEKLFF. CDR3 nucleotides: TGCGCCAGCAGCCAGCTACAGGGTAGTGAAAAACTGTTTTTT.

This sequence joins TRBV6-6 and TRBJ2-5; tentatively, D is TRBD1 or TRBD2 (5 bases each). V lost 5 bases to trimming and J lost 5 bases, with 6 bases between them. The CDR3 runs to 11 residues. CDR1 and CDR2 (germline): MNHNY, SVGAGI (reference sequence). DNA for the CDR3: TGTGCCAGCAGTGAGGGGGAGACCCAGTACTTC. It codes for CASSEGETQYF.

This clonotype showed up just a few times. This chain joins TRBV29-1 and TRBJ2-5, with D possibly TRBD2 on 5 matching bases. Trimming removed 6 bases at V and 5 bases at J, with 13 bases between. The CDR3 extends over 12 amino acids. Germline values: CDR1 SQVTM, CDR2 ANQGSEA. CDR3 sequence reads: CSVRVLEETQYF. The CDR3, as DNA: TGCAGCGTGCGGGTGCTTGAGGAGACCCAGTACTTC.